Listed here are 15 T cell receptor beta chains from one sample, sequenced in a study of T cell responses to AZD1222 COVID-19 vaccine. Assay used: immunoSEQ multiplex PCR; TCRdb lists only in-frame clones, some missing. This sample has 50,000 to 60,000 clones, with nearly 80% found just once. Sequenced material: peripheral blood, taken 28 days after the second AZD1222 dose. The receptor set was obtained from an adult who received the AZD1222 COVID-19 vaccine.

In this sample, this clone turned up a few times. The V and J genes are TRBV9 and TRBJ1-4; TRBD1 matches at 7 bases. Trimming cost V 4 bases and J 7 bases; bases outside gene matches: 10. CDR1 is SGDLS, CDR2 YYNGEE, per germline. This CDR3 has 15 residues. The CDR3 sequence is CASSPKTGQIEKLFF. The DNA of the CDR3 is TGTGCCAGCAGCCCCAAGACAGGGCAGATTGAAAAACTGTTTTTT.

Judged by abundance, this clone is medium-sized. This rearrangement joins TRBV7-6 to TRBJ2-2; D is uncertain. The CDR3 extends over 15 amino acids. Germline values: CDR1 SGHVS, CDR2 FNYEAQ. V was shortened by 2 bases and J by 6 bases, with 13 bases between the two germline ends. CDR3 bases: TGTGCCAGCAGCTTACCAGCTGGACCGGCCGGGGAGCTGTTTTTT. Residues: CASSLPAGPAGELFF. Supplemented by reference TRBV7-6 and TRBJ2-2, the full variable domain reads GAGVSQSPRYKVTKRGQDVALRCDPISGHVSLYWYRQALGQGPEFLTYFNYEAQQDKSGLPNDRFSAERPEGSISTLTIQRTEQRDSAMYRCASSLPAGPAGELFFGEGSRLTVL.

The rearrangement links TRBV28 to TRBJ1-4; no firm D call. Germline V lookup: CDR1 MDHEN, CDR2 SYDVKM. This CDR3 has 16 residues. V gave up 4 bases and J gave up 0 bases, with 12 bases separating them. The CDR3 sequence is CASSSATGATNEKLFF. CDR3 in DNA: TGTGCCAGCAGTTCAGCCACGGGCGCAACTAATGAAAAACTGTTTTTT.

The chain joins TRBV28 to TRBJ1-2; 7 positions match TRBD1. The CDR3 runs 16 residues. V lost 3 bases and J lost 5; bases outside the gene matches: 12. Germline assignment: CDR1 MDHEN and CDR2 SYDVKM. The CDR3 protein is CASSFRGGDSIYGYTF. In DNA form, the CDR3 reads TGTGCCAGCAGTTTCCGTGGCGGGGACAGCATATATGGCTACACCTTC.

The gene calls are TRBV19 and TRBJ2-7; D is undetermined. The CDR3 contains 12 residues. CDR1 and CDR2 from the germline V gene are LNHDA and SQIVND (reference sequence). Here the CDR3 reads CASTPCGTRFSV. The CDR3 bases are TGTGCCAGTACTCCGTGTGGAACCCGATTTAGCGTC.

The V gene is TRBV7-9, the J gene TRBJ2-1, with D possibly being TRBD1 or TRBD2 (6 bases each). The CDR3 loop spans 15 amino acids. Between the trimmed V and J ends, which lost 7 bases and 8 bases, there was a span of 21 bases. CDR1 and CDR2 (germline): SEHNR, FQNEAQ (reference sequence). CDR3 bases: TGTGCCAGCACCTCCCGCGGAGGGGGGTTGTATGAGCAGTTCTTC. Amino acids: CASTSRGGGLYEQFF. Filled out from reference TRBV7-9 and TRBJ2-1, the complete variable domain reads DTGVSQNPRHKITKRGQNVTFRCDPISEHNRLYWYRQTLGQGPEFLTYFQNEAQLEKSRLLSDRFSAERPKGSFSTLEIQRTEQGDSAMYLCASTSRGGGLYEQFFGPGTRLTVL.

This sequence joins TRBV30 and TRBJ2-1; D gene ambiguous. Trimming left V 2 bases short and J 9 bases short, with 11 bases between. The CDR3 has 12 residues. Germline assignment: CDR1 GTSNPN and CDR2 SVGIG (reference sequence). The CDR3 reads CAWSKLGAEQFF. The DNA of the CDR3 is TGTGCCTGGAGTAAACTTGGTGCTGAGCAGTTCTTC.

The rearrangement joins TRBV14 to TRBJ2-3; 8 bases fit TRBD1. The CDR3 has 12 residues. V was pared by 3 bases and J by 9 bases, with 2 bases of the junction left unmatched. Germline V gene sequence: CDR1 SGHDN, CDR2 FVKESK. CDR3 sequence: CASSQDRVTQYF. CDR3 DNA sequence: TGTGCCAGCAGCCAGGACAGGGTGACGCAGTATTTT.

The rearrangement uses TRBV29-1 and TRBJ1-1, with a tentative D call TRBD1 (5 bases). With 4 bases removed from V and 3 bases from J, the gap between germline ends came to 12 bases. The CDR3 sequence is 13 residues long. CDR1 and CDR2 from the germline V gene are SQVTM and ANQGSEA. As DNA, the CDR3 is TGCAGCGTTGCTGGGGGGAGGGACACTGAAGCTTTCTTT. The encoded protein is CSVAGGRDTEAFF.

V usage is TRBV28 and J usage is TRBJ1-1; possible D gene TRBD1, 6 bases. CDR1 is MDHEN and CDR2 is SYDVKM in the germline V gene. The CDR3 runs 14 residues. V lost 6 bases and J lost 5, with 16 bases in between. The chain's CDR3 is CASSSTGYGTEAFF. Written as DNA, the CDR3 is TGTGCCAGCAGCAGTACAGGGTACGGGACTGAAGCTTTCTTT.

The chain uses TRBV20-1 and TRBJ1-1, with a tentative D call TRBD1 (6 bases). Germline CDR1 is DFQATT and CDR2 is SNEGSKA (reference sequence). Trimming took 6 bases from V and 10 from J, leaving 12 bases between them. CDR3 length: 10 residues. The CDR3 region has the DNA TGCAGTGCGGAGGGGGGGAGAGCTTTCTTT. This sequence encodes CSAEGGRAFF.

The chain recombines TRBV7-8 with TRBJ1-1; D perhaps matches TRBD1 (6 bases). Trimming took 3 bases from V and 2 from J, leaving 7 bases between them. Germline V gene lookup returns CDR1 SGHVS and CDR2 FQNEAQ. The CDR3 is made up of 13 amino acids. CDR3 sequence reads: CASSFGGNTEAFF. CDR3 bases: TGTGCCAGCAGCTTCGGGGGCAACACTGAAGCTTTCTTT.

The chain is built from TRBV5-1 and TRBJ2-3; TRBD2 aligns across 15 bases. The CDR3 contains 16 residues. V lost 2 bases to trimming and J lost 3 bases; unmatched junction nucleotides: 1. Germline CDR1 SGHRS, CDR2 YFSETQ. CDR3 in DNA: TGCGCCAGCAGCTTTGGGACTAGCGGGAGGACAGATACGCAGTATTTT. It encodes CASSFGTSGRTDTQYF.

The genes are TRBV28 and TRBJ1-5, with no clear D. Germline V CDR1 and CDR2: MDHEN, SYDVKM. The CDR3 length is 14 residues. The germline V and J ends were trimmed by 7 bases and 6 bases, with 16 bases remaining between them. CDR3 sequence reads: CASNGPVRSQPQHF. The CDR3 DNA reads as TGTGCCAGCAACGGACCCGTAAGGAGTCAGCCCCAGCATTTT. The whole variable domain, filled in from reference TRBV28 and TRBJ1-5, reads DVKVTQSSRYLVKRTGEKVFLECVQDMDHENMFWYRQDPGLGLRLIYFSYDVKMKEKGDIPEGYSVSREKKERFSLILESASTNQTSMYLCASNGPVRSQPQHFGDGTRLSIL.

V gene TRBV30 combines with J gene TRBJ1-2; no firm D call. Germline V gene data show CDR1 as GTSNPN and CDR2 as SVGIG (reference sequence). The length of the CDR3 is 14 residues. Trimming took off 0 bases at V and 8 bases at J, with 16 bases between the two ends. The CDR3 reads CAWSVSRTVVGYTF. The DNA of the CDR3 is TGTGCCTGGAGTGTGTCCAGAACAGTCGTCGGCTACACCTTC.